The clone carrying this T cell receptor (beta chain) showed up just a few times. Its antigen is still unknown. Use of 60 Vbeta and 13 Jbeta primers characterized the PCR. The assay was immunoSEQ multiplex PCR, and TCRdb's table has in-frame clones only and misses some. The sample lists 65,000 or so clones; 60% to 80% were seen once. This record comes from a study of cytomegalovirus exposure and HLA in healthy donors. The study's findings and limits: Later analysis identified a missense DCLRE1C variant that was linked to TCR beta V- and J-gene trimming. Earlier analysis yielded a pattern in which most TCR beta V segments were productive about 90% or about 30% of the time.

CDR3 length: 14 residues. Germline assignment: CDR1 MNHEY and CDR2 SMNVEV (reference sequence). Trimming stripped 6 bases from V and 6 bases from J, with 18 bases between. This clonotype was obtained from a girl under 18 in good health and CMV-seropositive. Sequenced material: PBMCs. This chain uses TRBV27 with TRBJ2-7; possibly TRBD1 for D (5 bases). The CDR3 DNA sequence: TGTGCCAGCAGCCCCAGCCGCACAGGAATCGAGCAGTACTTC. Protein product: CASSPSRTGIEQYF.